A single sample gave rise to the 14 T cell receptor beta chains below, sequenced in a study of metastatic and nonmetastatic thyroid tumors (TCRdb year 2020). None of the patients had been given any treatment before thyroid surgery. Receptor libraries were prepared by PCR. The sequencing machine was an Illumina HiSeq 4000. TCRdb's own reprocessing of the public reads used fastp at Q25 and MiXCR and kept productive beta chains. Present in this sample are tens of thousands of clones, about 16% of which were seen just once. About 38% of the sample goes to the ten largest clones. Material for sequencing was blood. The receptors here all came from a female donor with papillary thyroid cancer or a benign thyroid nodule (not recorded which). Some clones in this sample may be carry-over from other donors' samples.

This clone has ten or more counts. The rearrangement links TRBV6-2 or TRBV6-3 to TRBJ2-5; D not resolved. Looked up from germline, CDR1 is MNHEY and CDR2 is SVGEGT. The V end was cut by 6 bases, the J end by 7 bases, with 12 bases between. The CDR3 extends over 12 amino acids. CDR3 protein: CASRNWLGTQYF. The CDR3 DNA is TGTGCCAGCAGAAACTGGCTTGGGACCCAGTACTTC.

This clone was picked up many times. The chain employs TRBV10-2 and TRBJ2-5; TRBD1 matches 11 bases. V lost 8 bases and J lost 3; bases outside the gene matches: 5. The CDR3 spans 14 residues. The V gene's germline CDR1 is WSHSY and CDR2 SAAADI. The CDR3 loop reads CASGGQGAKETQYF. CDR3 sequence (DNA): TGCGCCAGCGGTGGACAGGGGGCGAAAGAGACCCAGTACTTC.

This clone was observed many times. CDR3 loop: CASSPTGTGGHEQYF. CDR3 in DNA: TGTGCCAGCAGCCCGACCGGGACAGGGGGTCACGAGCAGTACTTC. This chain uses TRBV7-9 with TRBJ2-7, with TRBD1 matching 11 bases. Germline V lookup: CDR1 SEHNR, CDR2 FQNEAQ (reference sequence). The CDR3 length is 15 residues. The ends lost 5 bases at V and 5 bases at J; junction bases unmatched: 8.

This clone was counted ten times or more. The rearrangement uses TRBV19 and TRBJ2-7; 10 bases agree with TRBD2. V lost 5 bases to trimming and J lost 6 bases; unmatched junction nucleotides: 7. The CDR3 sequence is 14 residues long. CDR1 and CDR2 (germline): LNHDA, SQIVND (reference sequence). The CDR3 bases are TGTGCCAGTAGTTCAGCGGGAGGGCCTGGCGAGCAGTACTTC. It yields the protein CASSSAGGPGEQYF.

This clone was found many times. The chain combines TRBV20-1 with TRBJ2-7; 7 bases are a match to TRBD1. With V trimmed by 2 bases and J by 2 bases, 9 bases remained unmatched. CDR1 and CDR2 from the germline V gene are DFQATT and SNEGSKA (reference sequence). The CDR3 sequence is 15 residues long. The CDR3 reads CSARYTGAPTYEQYF. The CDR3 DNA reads TGCAGTGCTAGATACACAGGGGCCCCGACCTACGAGCAGTACTTC.

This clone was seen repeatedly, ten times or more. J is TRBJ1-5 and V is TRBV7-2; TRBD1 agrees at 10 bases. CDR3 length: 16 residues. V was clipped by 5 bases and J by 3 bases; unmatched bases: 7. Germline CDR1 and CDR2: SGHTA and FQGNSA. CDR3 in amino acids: CASSRGQGVPNQPQHF. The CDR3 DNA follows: TGTGCCAGCAGCCGAGGACAGGGGGTACCCAATCAGCCCCAGCATTTT. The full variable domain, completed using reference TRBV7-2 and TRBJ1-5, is GAGVSQSPSNKVTEKGKDVELRCDPISGHTALYWYRQSLGQGLEFLIYFQGNSAPDKSGLPSDRFSAERTGGSVSTLTIQRTQQEDSAVYLCASSRGQGVPNQPQHFGDGTRLSIL.

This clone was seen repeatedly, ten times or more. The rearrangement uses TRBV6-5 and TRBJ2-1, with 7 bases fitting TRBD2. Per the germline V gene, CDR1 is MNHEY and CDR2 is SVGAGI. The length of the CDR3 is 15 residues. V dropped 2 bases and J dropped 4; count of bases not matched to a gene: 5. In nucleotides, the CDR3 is TGTGCCAGCAGTTACCGATCGGGACTATACAATGAGCAGTTCTTC. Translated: CASSYRSGLYNEQFF.

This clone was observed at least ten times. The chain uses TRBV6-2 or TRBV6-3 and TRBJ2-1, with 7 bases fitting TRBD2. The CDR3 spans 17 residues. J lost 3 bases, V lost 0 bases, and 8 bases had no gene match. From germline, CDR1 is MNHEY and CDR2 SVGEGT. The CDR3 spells CASSYSILGGSYNEQFF. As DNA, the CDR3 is TGTGCCAGCAGTTACTCGATCTTGGGGGGGAGCTACAATGAGCAGTTCTTC.

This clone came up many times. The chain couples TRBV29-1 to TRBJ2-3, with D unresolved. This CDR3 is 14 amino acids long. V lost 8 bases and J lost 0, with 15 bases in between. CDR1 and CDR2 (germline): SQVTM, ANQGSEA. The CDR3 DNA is TGCAGCATACGACCGGGCCCGAGCACAGATACGCAGTATTTT. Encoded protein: CSIRPGPSTDTQYF.

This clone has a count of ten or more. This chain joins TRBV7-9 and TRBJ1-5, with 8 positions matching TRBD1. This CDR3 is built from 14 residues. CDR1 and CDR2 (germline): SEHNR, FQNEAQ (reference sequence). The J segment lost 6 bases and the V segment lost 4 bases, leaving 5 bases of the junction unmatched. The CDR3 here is CASSWGQASQPQHF. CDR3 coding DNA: TGTGCCAGCAGCTGGGGACAGGCGAGTCAGCCCCAGCATTTT.

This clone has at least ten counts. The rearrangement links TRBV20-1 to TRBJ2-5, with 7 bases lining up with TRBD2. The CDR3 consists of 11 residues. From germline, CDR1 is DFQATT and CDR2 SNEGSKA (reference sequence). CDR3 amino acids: CSWGGIETQYF. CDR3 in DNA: TGCAGCTGGGGGGGGATCGAGACCCAGTACTTC.

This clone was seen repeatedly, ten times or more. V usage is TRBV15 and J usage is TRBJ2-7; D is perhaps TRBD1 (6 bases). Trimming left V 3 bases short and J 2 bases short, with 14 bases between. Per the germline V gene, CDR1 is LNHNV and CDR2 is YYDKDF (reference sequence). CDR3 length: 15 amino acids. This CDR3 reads CATSRNMDSTYEQYF. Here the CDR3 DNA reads TGTGCCACCAGCAGGAATATGGACAGCACCTACGAGCAGTACTTC.

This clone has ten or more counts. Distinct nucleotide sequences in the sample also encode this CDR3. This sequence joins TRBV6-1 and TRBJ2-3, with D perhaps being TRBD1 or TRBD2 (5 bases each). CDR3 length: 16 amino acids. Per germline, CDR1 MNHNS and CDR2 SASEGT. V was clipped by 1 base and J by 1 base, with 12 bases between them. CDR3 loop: CASSEVRGAGTDTQYF. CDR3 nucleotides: TGTGCCAGCAGTGAAGTGAGGGGAGCGGGCACAGATACGCAGTATTTT.

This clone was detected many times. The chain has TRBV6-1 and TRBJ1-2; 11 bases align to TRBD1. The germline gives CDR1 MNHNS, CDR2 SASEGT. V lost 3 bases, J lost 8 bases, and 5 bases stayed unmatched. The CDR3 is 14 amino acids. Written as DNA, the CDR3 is TGTGCCAGCAGTGAGGACAGGGGGCGAGACGGCTACACCTTC. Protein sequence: CASSEDRGRDGYTF.